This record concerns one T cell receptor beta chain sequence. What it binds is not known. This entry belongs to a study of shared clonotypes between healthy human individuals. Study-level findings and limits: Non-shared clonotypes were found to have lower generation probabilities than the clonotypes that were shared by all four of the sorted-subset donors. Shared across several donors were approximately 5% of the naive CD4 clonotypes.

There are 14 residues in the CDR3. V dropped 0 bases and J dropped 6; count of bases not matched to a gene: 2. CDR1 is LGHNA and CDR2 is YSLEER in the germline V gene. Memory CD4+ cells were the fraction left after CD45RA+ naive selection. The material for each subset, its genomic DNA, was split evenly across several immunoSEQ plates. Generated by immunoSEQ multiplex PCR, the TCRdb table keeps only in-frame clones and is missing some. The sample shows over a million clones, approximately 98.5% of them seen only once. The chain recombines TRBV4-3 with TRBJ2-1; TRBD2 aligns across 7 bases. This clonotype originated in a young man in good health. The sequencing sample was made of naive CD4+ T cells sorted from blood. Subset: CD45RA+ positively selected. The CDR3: CASSQEGGGNEQFF. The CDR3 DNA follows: TGCGCCAGCAGCCAAGAGGGCGGGGGCAATGAGCAGTTCTTC.